The present TCR beta chain was sequenced within a study of response to subunit inactivated influenza vaccine. Germline V gene sequence: CDR1 DFQATT, CDR2 SNEGSKA (reference sequence). Trimming took 0 bases from V and 5 from J; bases not matched to a gene: 4. This CDR3 region has 14 residues. TCRdb independently ran MiXCR on the RT-PCR reads; one entry per CDR3 protein. The sample has about 570,000 distinct CDR3 sequences, approximately 10% seen once. This sample was also put to use in a study of T cells expressing NK-cell markers. This second report adds: Production of TCR beta cDNA relied on 5'RACE template switching with UMIs. It was sorted CD3+CD56+NKG2C+, CD3+CD56+NKG2C- and CD3+CD56-NKG2C+ T cells that supplied the TCR beta repertoires. One of eight sequenced donors was HCMV-seronegative; the other seven were seropositive. Nothing established the HCMV specificity of expanded NKG2C+ T cell clones.

This rearrangement joins TRBV20-1 to TRBJ1-5, with TRBD1 identical over 7 bases. The clonotype originates from a man in his fifties who received an inactivated influenza vaccine. This material consisted of PBMCs from blood, taken on the day of vaccination. The DNA for the CDR3 is TGCAGTGCTAGAGATATACAGGGGTATCAGCCCCAGCATTTT. It translates to CSARDIQGYQPQHF.